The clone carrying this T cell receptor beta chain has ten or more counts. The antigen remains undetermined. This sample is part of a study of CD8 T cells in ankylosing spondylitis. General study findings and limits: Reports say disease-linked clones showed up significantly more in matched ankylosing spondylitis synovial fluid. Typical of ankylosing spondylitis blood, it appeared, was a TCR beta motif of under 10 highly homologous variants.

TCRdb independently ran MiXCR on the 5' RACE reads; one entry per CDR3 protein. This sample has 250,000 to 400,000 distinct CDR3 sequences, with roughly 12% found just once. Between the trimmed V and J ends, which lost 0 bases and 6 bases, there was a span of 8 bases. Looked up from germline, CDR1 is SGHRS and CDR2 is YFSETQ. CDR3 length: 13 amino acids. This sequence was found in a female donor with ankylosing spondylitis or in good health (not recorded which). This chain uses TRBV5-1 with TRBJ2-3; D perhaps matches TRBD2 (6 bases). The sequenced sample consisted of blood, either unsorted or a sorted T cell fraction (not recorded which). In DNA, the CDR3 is TGCGCCAGCAGCTTGGAGGACTACGATACGCAGTATTTT. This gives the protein CASSLEDYDTQYF.